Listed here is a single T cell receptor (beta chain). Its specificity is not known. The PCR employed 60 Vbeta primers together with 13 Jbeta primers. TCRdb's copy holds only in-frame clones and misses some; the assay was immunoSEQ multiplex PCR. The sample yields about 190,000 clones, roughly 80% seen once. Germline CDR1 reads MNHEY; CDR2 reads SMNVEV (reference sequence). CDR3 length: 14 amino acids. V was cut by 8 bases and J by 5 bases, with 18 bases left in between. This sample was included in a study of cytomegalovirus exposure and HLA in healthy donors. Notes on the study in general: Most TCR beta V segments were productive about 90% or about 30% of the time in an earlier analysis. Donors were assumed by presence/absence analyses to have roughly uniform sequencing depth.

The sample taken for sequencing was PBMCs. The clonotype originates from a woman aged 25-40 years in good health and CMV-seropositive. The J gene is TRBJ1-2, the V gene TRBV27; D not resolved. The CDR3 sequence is CASGYPPPGYGYTF. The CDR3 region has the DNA TGTGCCAGCGGGTACCCCCCACCCGGGTATGGCTACACCTTC.